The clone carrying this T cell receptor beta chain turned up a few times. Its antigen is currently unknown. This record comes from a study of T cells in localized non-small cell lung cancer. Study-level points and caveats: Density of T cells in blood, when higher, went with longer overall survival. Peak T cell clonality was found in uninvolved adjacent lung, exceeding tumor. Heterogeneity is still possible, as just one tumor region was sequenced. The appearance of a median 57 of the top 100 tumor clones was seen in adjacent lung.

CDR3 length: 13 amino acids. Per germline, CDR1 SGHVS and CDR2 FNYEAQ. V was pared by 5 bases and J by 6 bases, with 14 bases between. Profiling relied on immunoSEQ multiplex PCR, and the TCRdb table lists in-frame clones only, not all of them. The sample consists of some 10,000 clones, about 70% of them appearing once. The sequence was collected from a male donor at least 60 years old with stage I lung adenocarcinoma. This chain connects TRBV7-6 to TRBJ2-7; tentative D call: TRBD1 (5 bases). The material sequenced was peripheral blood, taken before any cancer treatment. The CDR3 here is CASSPQSRGEQYF. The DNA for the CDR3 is TGTGCCAGCAGCCCTCAATCAAGGGGCGAGCAGTACTTC.